Presented here are 31 T cell receptor beta chains from one specimen sequenced in a study of T cells in Graves' hyperthyroidism and ophthalmopathy. RNA transcripts served as the template for amplifying TCR beta CDR3 regions. When the TCR CDR3 underwent first-round RT-PCR, the HTBI primer set was used. TCRdb reprocessed the multiplex PCR reads via MiXCR and lists one record per CDR3 protein. The sample shows fewer than 450,000 distinct CDR3 sequences, approximately 18% of them seen only once. Sequencing was performed on blood. Source of these receptors: a woman aged 25 to 39 with Graves' hyperthyroidism that later progressed to Graves' ophthalmopathy.

There are many counts of this clonotype. The chain links TRBV20-1 to TRBJ2-5, with D perhaps given as TRBD1 or TRBD2 (6 bases each). The germline V gene encodes CDR1 DFQATT and CDR2 SNEGSKA (reference sequence). The CDR3 length is 15 residues. Trimming shortened V by 6 bases and J by 3 bases, and 20 bases separated the two germline ends. The CDR3 sequence: CSAGGTTGPKETQYF. In DNA form, the CDR3 reads TGCAGTGCCGGAGGGACGACAGGCCCAAAAGAGACCCAGTACTTC.

In regard to this clonotype: Because the CDR3's place on the DNA is in doubt, the DNA is left out and the CDR3 is given as listed by TCRdb. The V gene is TRBV12-3 or TRBV12-4, the J gene TRBJ1-2; no DNA check was done on the table's D call, TRBD1. The CDR3 is 12 residues long, ends included. This CDR3 is CASSFGPGGYTF.

The table lists this clonotype with many counts. The rearrangement links TRBV28 to TRBJ2-7, with TRBD1 identical over 8 bases. The CDR3 is 18 residues long. The germline V gene encodes CDR1 MDHEN and CDR2 SYDVKM. V lost 6 bases to trimming and J lost 9 bases; unmatched junction nucleotides: 25. CDR3 DNA sequence: TGTGCCAGCAGCACGGACAGGGTGTTAGTGGCGAAGACAACGAGGCAGTACTTC. Translated, it gives CASSTDRVLVAKTTRQYF.

This clonotype has at least ten counts. The chain is built from TRBV5-1 and TRBJ2-2; D may be TRBD2 (7 bases). Germline CDR1 is SGHRS and CDR2 is YFSETQ. Trimming left V 1 base short and J 4 bases short, with 17 bases between. CDR3 length equals 17 residues. The CDR3 reads CASSLSGGGAGTGELFF. The CDR3 DNA reads as TGCGCCAGCAGCTTGAGTGGCGGGGGCGCGGGCACCGGGGAGCTGTTTTTT.

This clonotype was detected ten times or more. The chain couples TRBV12-3 or TRBV12-4 to TRBJ1-2; 7 bases line up with TRBD1. CDR3 length: 14 residues. V lost 5 bases and J lost 4; bases outside the gene matches: 7. Here the CDR3 reads CASSGQDATYGYTF. The CDR3 bases are TGTGCCAGCAGTGGACAGGACGCTACCTATGGCTACACCTTC.

The rearrangement joins TRBV4-2 to TRBJ1-5; no clear D. The CDR3 covers 16 residues. The germline V and J ends were trimmed by 0 bases and 2 bases, with 11 bases remaining between them. Germline CDR1 reads LGHNA; CDR2 reads YNFKEQ. The CDR3 sequence: CASSQDEGYRNQPQHF. The CDR3 coding sequence is TGTGCCAGCAGCCAAGACGAGGGATATCGCAATCAGCCCCAGCATTTT.

The chain's CDR3 is CSARDRVGRTEAFF. CDR3 coding DNA: TGCAGTGCTAGAGACAGGGTGGGAAGGACTGAAGCTTTCTTT. V and J are TRBV20-1 and TRBJ1-1; possibly TRBD1 for D (5 bases). V gave up 0 bases and J gave up 5 bases, with 13 bases separating them. CDR1 is DFQATT, CDR2 SNEGSKA, per germline (reference sequence). CDR3 length: 14 residues.

Many counts were recorded for this clonotype. The V gene is TRBV6-1, the J gene TRBJ1-5; D is unclear. This CDR3 region has 15 residues. Trimming removed 6 bases from V and 0 bases from J, with 12 bases in between. Germline CDR1 is MNHNS and CDR2 is SASEGT. CDR3 in amino acids: CASSASGSSNQPQHF. The CDR3 bases are TGTGCCAGCAGCGCCTCCGGGAGTAGCAATCAGCCCCAGCATTTT.

The genes are TRBV4-1 and TRBJ2-1, with 8 bases lining up with TRBD2. Germline values: CDR1 MGHRA, CDR2 YSYEKL. The CDR3 length is 14 residues. J was trimmed by 8 bases and V by 0 bases; bases with no gene match: 3. The CDR3 sequence: CASSQEGLEYEQFF. CDR3 in DNA: TGCGCCAGCAGCCAAGAGGGACTAGAGTATGAGCAGTTCTTC.

This clonotype appeared many times. The chain links TRBV24-1 to TRBJ1-2, with TRBD1 matching over 8 bases. V was pared by 3 bases and J by 4 bases, with 9 bases of the junction left unmatched. The CDR3 spans 16 residues. Germline V gene sequence: CDR1 KGHDR, CDR2 SFDVKD. The CDR3 coding sequence is TGTGCCACCAGTGATCTCACGGACAGGGCGGCCTATGGCTACACCTTC. It is translated as CATSDLTDRAAYGYTF.

A few counts support this clonotype. V is TRBV18 and J is TRBJ1-5; the D is unclear. Trimming pared 1 base from V and 0 bases from J, leaving 7 bases between. Germline loops: CDR1 KGHSH, CDR2 LQKENI. This CDR3 spans 15 amino acids. The CDR3 coding sequence is TGTGCCAGCTCACCACAGAAGATTAGCAATCAGCCCCAGCATTTT. Its protein is CASSPQKISNQPQHF. The whole variable domain, remainder taken from reference TRBV18 and TRBJ1-5, is NAGVMQNPRHLVRRRGQEARLRCSPMKGHSHVYWYRQLPEEGLKFMVYLQKENIIDESGMPKERFSAEFPKEGPSILRIQQVVRGDSAAYFCASSPQKISNQPQHFGDGTRLSIL.

This chain connects TRBV19 to TRBJ1-1; weak D call: TRBD1 (6 bases). From germline, CDR1 is LNHDA and CDR2 SQIVND (reference sequence). The CDR3 is made up of 14 amino acids. V lost 6 bases to trimming and J lost 4 bases, with 15 bases between them. DNA for the CDR3: TGTGCCAGTAGCTACCCCAACAGGGCCACTGAAGCTTTCTTT. It translates to CASSYPNRATEAFF.

CDR3 nucleotide sequence: TGTGCCAGCAGTGACTCCCCGGGACAATACTATGGCTACACCTTC. Its protein product is CASSDSPGQYYGYTF. The V call is TRBV6-4, the J call TRBJ1-2; TRBD1 is a possible D gene (6 bases). The germline V gene has CDR1 MRHNA and CDR2 SNTAGT. V shed 0 bases and J shed 3 bases, with 11 bases lying between them. This CDR3 spans 15 amino acids.

The rearrangement joins TRBV28 to TRBJ1-4; D unclear. Trimming left V 5 bases short and J 8 bases short, with 12 bases between. The CDR3 consists of 13 residues. Germline CDR1 MDHEN, CDR2 SYDVKM. CDR3 sequence reads: CASSGERLEKLFF. For the CDR3, the DNA is TGTGCCAGCAGTGGGGAGAGACTGGAAAAACTGTTTTTT.

This clonotype was observed many times. The gene calls are TRBV27 and TRBJ2-3; D gene uncertain. Germline V gene sequence: CDR1 MNHEY, CDR2 SMNVEV (reference sequence). Trimming stripped 2 bases from V and 0 bases from J, with 9 bases between. The CDR3 is 15 residues long. CDR3: CASSLGVLSTDTQYF. As DNA, the CDR3 is TGTGCCAGCAGTTTAGGGGTACTGAGCACAGATACGCAGTATTTT.

The chain has TRBV27 and TRBJ1-2, with 7 nucleotides matching TRBD1. The junction had 9 bases not matched to a gene; V was cut back by 0 bases and J by 8 bases. The CDR3 is made up of 15 amino acids. Germline V gene lookup returns CDR1 MNHEY and CDR2 SMNVEV (reference sequence). The CDR3 loop reads CASSLSGQDRSGYTF. The CDR3, as DNA: TGTGCCAGCAGTTTATCCGGACAGGATCGTAGCGGCTACACCTTC.

The table lists this clonotype with many counts. The chain employs TRBV2 and TRBJ2-3; 9 positions match TRBD1. Germline-derived CDR1 and CDR2 are SNHLY and FYNNEI. Trimming removed 5 bases from V and 4 bases from J; junction bases left unmatched: 4. There are 14 residues in the CDR3. The CDR3 DNA sequence: TGTGCCAGCAGTCCCGGGACAGGGTCAGATACGCAGTATTTT. Its translation: CASSPGTGSDTQYF.

This clonotype appeared a few times. Sequence at one end of the junction differs from germline and may be a read error. The rearrangement links TRBV11-2 to TRBJ2-5; TRBD1 matches at 8 bases. The CDR3 runs to 15 residues. Germline assignment: CDR1 SGHAT and CDR2 FQNNGV. CDR3 sequence (DNA): TGTGTCAGCAGGAGGGGCGGGACAGGCCAAGAGGCCCAGTACTTC. Amino acids: CVSRRGGTGQEAQYF.

This clonotype was found many times. The chain couples TRBV6-1 to TRBJ2-1, with D perhaps matching TRBD1 (6 bases). V lost 6 bases to trimming and J lost 2 bases, with 14 bases between them. The CDR3 is 15 amino acids. Germline V gene sequence: CDR1 MNHNS, CDR2 SASEGT. The CDR3 sequence: CASSTGTHTYNEQFF. Written as DNA, the CDR3 is TGTGCCAGCAGCACAGGGACGCATACCTACAATGAGCAGTTCTTC.

The V call is TRBV29-1, the J call TRBJ2-5; D not resolved. Per germline, CDR1 SQVTM and CDR2 ANQGSEA. The CDR3 is 12 residues long. The V end lost 3 bases, the J end lost 4 bases, and 9 bases lay between the germline ends. CDR3 protein: CSVEWVSETQYF. Written as DNA, the CDR3 is TGCAGCGTTGAGTGGGTCTCAGAGACCCAGTACTTC.

The chain uses TRBV27 and TRBJ2-7; 8 nucleotides align to TRBD1. The V segment lost 4 bases and the J segment 5 bases; nucleotides outside the gene matches: 7. The CDR3 covers 14 residues. CDR1 and CDR2 (germline): MNHEY, SMNVEV (reference sequence). CDR3 nucleotide sequence: TGTGCCAGCAGTTACGCGACAGGGGCTAACGAGCAGTACTTC. Residues: CASSYATGANEQYF.

This clonotype was counted at least ten times. This sequence joins TRBV6-1 and TRBJ2-7; D gene uncertain. CDR1 MNHNS and CDR2 SASEGT come from the germline V gene. This CDR3 region has 14 residues. V shed 6 bases and J shed 0 bases, with 12 bases lying between them. CDR3 region: CASRGDLHSYEQYF. The DNA for the CDR3 is TGTGCCAGCAGGGGTGATTTGCACTCCTACGAGCAGTACTTC.

The gene calls are TRBV12-3 or TRBV12-4 and TRBJ1-3; no definite D call. The CDR3 is 16 amino acids. V gave up 5 bases and J gave up 0 bases, with 14 bases separating them. The chain's CDR3 is CASSTDGSSSGNTIYF. The DNA of the CDR3 is TGTGCCAGCAGTACGGACGGGTCGTCCTCTGGAAACACCATATATTTT.

This clonotype was counted only a few times. This sequence joins TRBV4-1 and TRBJ2-7; D uncertain. Between the trimmed V and J ends, which lost 0 bases and 0 bases, there was a span of 12 bases. The germline V gene encodes CDR1 MGHRA and CDR2 YSYEKL. The CDR3 is made up of 16 amino acids. CDR3 sequence (DNA): TGCGCCAGCAGCCAAGACTTACTGCTTTACTCCTACGAGCAGTACTTC. This gives the protein CASSQDLLLYSYEQYF.

In the case of this clonotype: Being one base from a much bigger clone, this may be a read error. This chain joins TRBV28 and TRBJ2-5, with D perhaps matching TRBD1 (6 bases). The CDR3 has 14 amino acids. CDR1 and CDR2 from the germline V gene are MDHEN and SYDVKM. CDR3 loop: CASSLGTPQEAQYF. In DNA form, the CDR3 reads TGTGCCAGCAGTTTAGGGACACCTCAAGAGGCCCAGTACTTC.

This clonotype was picked up many times. The J gene is TRBJ2-7, the V gene TRBV6-1; D not certain. CDR3 length: 15 amino acids. The V gene's germline CDR1 is MNHNS and CDR2 SASEGT. Trimming left V 5 bases short and J 6 bases short, with 20 bases between. The CDR3 DNA sequence: TGTGCCAGCAGTACCAGGCGAGCTACCCCACGCGAGCAGTACTTC. It encodes CASSTRRATPREQYF.

This clonotype was found many times. The chain carries TRBV2 and TRBJ2-3; 8 nucleotides match TRBD2. From germline, CDR1 is SNHLY and CDR2 FYNNEI. J lost 6 bases, V lost 5 bases, and 10 bases had no gene match. This CDR3 contains 15 residues. The CDR3 region is CASSTRGTSPDTQYF. CDR3 DNA: TGTGCCAGCAGTACACGCGGGACTAGTCCGGATACGCAGTATTTT. The variable domain in full, with the rest retrieved from reference TRBV2 and TRBJ2-3, is EPEVTQTPSHQVTQMGQEVILRCVPISNHLYFYWYRQILGQKVEFLVSFYNNEISEKSEIFDDQFSVERPDGSNFTLKIRSTKLEDSAMYFCASSTRGTSPDTQYFGPGTRLTVL.

This clonotype has ten or more counts. The chain carries TRBV4-2 and TRBJ2-5, with 8 bases fitting TRBD2. V lost 3 bases and J lost 5; bases outside the gene matches: 14. The CDR3 totals 17 residues. The germline gives CDR1 LGHNA, CDR2 YNFKEQ. The CDR3 sequence is CASSQDLTSGAVETQYF. The CDR3 region has the DNA TGTGCCAGCAGCCAGGACCTTACTAGCGGAGCGGTGGAGACCCAGTACTTC.

This clonotype was found once. J is TRBJ1-1 and V is TRBV20-1, with D possibly matching TRBD1 (6 bases). V lost 0 bases and J lost 11, with 19 bases in between. Germline V gene sequence: CDR1 DFQATT, CDR2 SNEGSKA (reference sequence). CDR3 length: 14 amino acids. The CDR3 sequence: CSARDPDRDRRAFF. The CDR3 DNA follows: TGCAGTGCTAGAGACCCAGATCGTGACAGGAGGGCTTTCTTT.

The V gene is TRBV7-2, the J gene TRBJ1-4, with 9 nucleotides matching TRBD1. CDR1 and CDR2 (germline): SGHTA, FQGNSA. The CDR3 consists of 13 residues. V shed 8 bases, J shed 3 bases, and the junction held 1 base outside the gene matches. The CDR3 sequence: CASGDRANEKLFF. The CDR3 region has the DNA TGTGCCAGCGGGGACAGGGCTAATGAAAAACTGTTTTTT.

This clonotype was detected only once. This may arise from a read error, as a much more abundant clone is one base away. This sequence joins TRBV15 and TRBJ2-6; 10 bases align to TRBD1. Germline V gene data show CDR1 as LNHNV and CDR2 as YYDKDF (reference sequence). The CDR3 contains 18 residues. CDR3 sequence (DNA): TGTGCCACCAGCAGAAGGACAGGGGGGGGCTCTGGGGCCAACGCCCTGACTTTC. Amino acids: CATSRRTGGGSGANALTF.